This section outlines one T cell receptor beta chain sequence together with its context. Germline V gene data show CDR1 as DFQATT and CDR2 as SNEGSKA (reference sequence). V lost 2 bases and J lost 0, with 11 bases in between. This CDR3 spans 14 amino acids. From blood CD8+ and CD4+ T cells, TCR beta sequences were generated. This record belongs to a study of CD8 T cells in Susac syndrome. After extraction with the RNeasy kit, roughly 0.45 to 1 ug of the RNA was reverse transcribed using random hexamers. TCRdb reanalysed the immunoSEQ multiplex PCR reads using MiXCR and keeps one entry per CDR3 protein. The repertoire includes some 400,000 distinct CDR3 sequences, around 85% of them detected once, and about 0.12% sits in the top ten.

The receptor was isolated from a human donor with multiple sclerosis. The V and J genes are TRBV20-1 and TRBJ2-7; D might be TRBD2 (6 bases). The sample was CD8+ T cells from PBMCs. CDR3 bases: TGCAGTGCTAGATTAGCGGCCGCCTCCTACGAGCAGTACTTC. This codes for CSARLAAASYEQYF.